This T cell receptor (beta chain) appears in the sequencing data of a study of T cell responses to AZD1222 COVID-19 vaccine. CDR1 and CDR2 from the germline V gene are MNHNY and SVGAGI (reference sequence). This CDR3 contains 12 residues. Trimming stripped 5 bases from V and 2 bases from J, with 7 bases between. This clone came up once. TCRdb's copy holds only in-frame clones and misses some; the assay was immunoSEQ multiplex PCR. This sample has around 61,000 clones, with 80% to 90% found just once. The sequence derives from an adult in good health. The chain is built from TRBV6-6 and TRBJ2-7; D might be TRBD1 (6 bases). This specimen consisted of peripheral blood, obtained on day 0 of AZD1222 vaccination. CDR3 protein: CASSPGAYEQYF. CDR3 bases: TGTGCCAGCAGTCCAGGGGCCTACGAGCAGTACTTC.